This entry is about one T cell receptor beta chain. This record belongs to a study of OX40 agonist ivuxolimab in advanced cancers. This CDR3 contains 14 residues. With 0 bases removed from V and 0 bases from J, the gap between germline ends came to 7 bases. Germline V gives CDR1 SGHRS, CDR2 YFSETQ. Assay used: immunoSEQ multiplex PCR; TCRdb lists only in-frame clones, some missing. The data contain 150,000 to 190,000 clones, 94% of them singletons. The rearrangement uses TRBV5-1 and TRBJ2-7; D is undetermined. The clonotype was recovered from an adult with an advanced solid tumor such as melanoma, head and neck, liver or kidney cancer. The specimen was CD4+ or CD8+ T cells sorted from blood, collected in a trial of the OX40 agonist ivuxolimab. Here the CDR3 DNA reads TGCGCCAGCAGCTTGGGCCGGAGCTCCTACGAGCAGTACTTC. As protein: CASSLGRSSYEQYF.